This TCR beta chain is drawn from a study of blood T cell repertoires in COVID-19. Study-wide background: Samples taken during acute and convalescent COVID-19 were collected in the United States, Italy and Spain. Sources were T cells, B-cell-depleted T cells, or PBMCs; the material itself was cDNA or gDNA.

The trim removed 5 bases at V and 14 bases at J, leaving 13 bases unmatched. The CDR3 sequence is 14 residues long. Germline V gene lookup returns CDR1 SGHRS and CDR2 YFSETQ. Study processing details: For nucleated cells, counts were estimated from reference gene primer amplification. Assay used: immunoSEQ multiplex PCR; TCRdb lists only in-frame clones, some missing. The V and J calls and clone size come from that table; D and trimming were worked out from the DNA. The sample lists about 170,000 clones, 90% to 95% occurring once. This receptor was obtained from a man aged 45-65 years with acute or convalescent COVID-19. Sample: peripheral blood. The chain links TRBV5-1 to TRBJ1-4; 9 bases match TRBD1. The CDR3 is CASRMGQGPEGLFF. CDR3 in DNA: TGCGCCAGCAGAATGGGACAGGGACCGGAGGGGCTGTTTTTT.